A selection of T cell receptor beta chains follows, all from one sample in a study of neurological immune-mediated disorders. TCRdb ran MiXCR on the 5' RACE reads and lists one entry per CDR3 protein. The sample includes just under 60,000 distinct CDR3 sequences, around 3.6% seen only once; the top ten take approximately 3.1%. Sequenced material: PBMCs. Source of these receptors: a woman in her twenties or thirties with multiple sclerosis. Each CDR3 is given without its conserved first and last residue.

v_gene,j_gene,CDR3aa
TRBV4-1,TRBJ1-4,ASSQVFQGLGSTNEKLF
TRBV7-9,TRBJ1-3,ASSQPGAERDTIY
TRBV5-1,TRBJ1-6,ASSLDGGGSQPLH
TRBV20-1,TRBJ1-1,SARGHGGNTEAF
TRBV12-3/TRBV12-4,TRBJ2-2,ASSRDSGTGELF
TRBV12-3/TRBV12-4,TRBJ2-1,ASSADRGSYNEQF
TRBV18,TRBJ2-3,ASSPPAITDTQY
TRBV10-3,TRBJ1-5,AIRDSNQPQH
TRBV29-1,TRBJ1-2,SVEGDRYSERGYT
TRBV29-1,TRBJ1-4,SVEAIAGKELF
TRBV7-2,TRBJ2-2,ASSLGYRGAGELF
TRBV9,TRBJ2-7,ASSPIQGQGTYEQY
TRBV12-3/TRBV12-4,TRBJ1-1,ASSSRTGREDEAF
TRBV4-1,TRBJ1-3,ASSQTTGPGKTIY
TRBV7-6,TRBJ1-6,ASTDGRRSNSPLH
TRBV3-1,TRBJ2-6,ASSQSSTGANVLT
TRBV27,TRBJ1-6,ASTIRRAYNSPLN
TRBV29-1,TRBJ2-2,SVEQGYTGELF
TRBV11-2,TRBJ2-5,ASSPKETQY
TRBV6-5,TRBJ2-3,ASRRDRGADTQY
TRBV4-3,TRBJ1-1,ASSQVLGGTEAF
TRBV5-6,TRBJ1-1,ASSLAGRAKTEAF
TRBV10-3,TRBJ2-1,AATGLADEQF
TRBV20-1,TRBJ2-1,SANLASGRAITNEQF
TRBV5-1,TRBJ2-5,ASSLAPGTSTFTQY
TRBV5-1,TRBJ2-2,ASSWTGLPWTGELF
TRBV5-1,TRBJ1-1,ASSRSTGIAEAF
TRBV29-1,TRBJ2-1,SGGLAGQQF